These 26 T cell receptor beta chains originate from one sample sequenced in a study of blood T cells in healthy people across ages. A sample-barcoded 5' primer and a J-beta primer mix were used in a second PCR of roughly 7 to 12 cycles. TCRdb independently ran MiXCR on the 5' RACE reads; one entry per CDR3 protein. Of over 500,000 distinct CDR3 sequences in the sample, over 25% were seen once. These data were also reused for a study on T cells of mothers and their children.

Specimen: blood. All receptors come from a boy between 2 and 10 years old in good health.

J is TRBJ2-5 and V is TRBV12-3 or TRBV12-4, with D possibly TRBD2 on 6 matching bases. The better agreement between TRBJ2-7 and the DNA end casts doubt on the J call. The CDR3 spans 13 residues. CDR3 bases: TGTGCCAGCAGTTTGAGTCGGGAGTCCGAGCAGTACTTC. As protein: CASSLSRESEQYF.

This clonotype occurred many times. This rearrangement joins TRBV20-1 to TRBJ1-1; tentatively, D is TRBD1 (5 bases). Germline assignment: CDR1 DFQATT and CDR2 SNEGSKA (reference sequence). The CDR3 loop spans 13 amino acids. Trimming removed 5 bases at V and 3 bases at J, with 13 bases between. CDR3 region: CSAGKGLDTEAFF. The CDR3 nucleotides are TGCAGTGCTGGAAAGGGGCTCGACACTGAAGCTTTCTTT.

Only one count was recorded for this clonotype. The CDR3, as DNA: TGCGCCAGCAGCCAAGATAGCGCAGGGCGGACAGATACGCAGTATTTT. Translation: CASSQDSAGRTDTQYF. This chain connects TRBV4-3 to TRBJ2-3; D may correspond to TRBD1 or TRBD2 (5 bases each). Germline values: CDR1 LGHNA, CDR2 YSLEER. V dropped 0 bases and J dropped 3 bases, with 13 bases sitting between them. The CDR3 contains 16 residues.

A note on this clonotype: At one end the junction does not follow the germline gene, possibly because of a read error. The chain has TRBV4-1 and TRBJ1-2; the D gene is possibly TRBD1 (6 bases). Germline assignment: CDR1 MGHRA and CDR2 YSYEKL. The CDR3 extends over 16 amino acids. CDR3 nucleotide sequence: TGCGCCAGCAGCCAAGTGGGCGGGGGCGGTTCTGGGGGCTGCACCTTC. Its protein product is CASSQVGGGGSGGCTF.

This clonotype was seen more than once but under ten times. The chain couples TRBV12-3 or TRBV12-4 to TRBJ2-5; possible D gene TRBD2, 5 bases. V was pared by 8 bases and J by 4 bases, with 14 bases between. The CDR3 runs 13 residues. CDR3 sequence (DNA): TGTGCCAGCGCACGACTATTTGGAGAGACCCAGTACTTC. Translation: CASARLFGETQYF.

In its sample, this clonotype was seen a few times. The chain employs TRBV6-6 and TRBJ1-1; TRBD1 agrees at 8 bases. The length of the CDR3 is 14 residues. In germline, CDR1 is MNHNY, CDR2 SVGAGI (reference sequence). The V and J ends lost 5 bases and 3 bases, in that order; junction bases with no gene match: 5. The DNA of the CDR3 is TGTGCCAGCAGTCAGGACAGGGCGGACACTGAAGCTTTCTTT. Translated: CASSQDRADTEAFF.

The chain joins TRBV12-5 to TRBJ2-5; maybe TRBD2 (6 bases). Germline assignment: CDR1 LGHNT and CDR2 FRNRAP. The CDR3 has 13 residues. V lost 7 bases and J 1 base, leaving 10 bases between the germline ends. This CDR3 reads CASEEGLQETQYF. In nucleotides, the CDR3 is TGTGCTAGTGAGGAGGGGCTCCAAGAGACCCAGTACTTC.

The rearrangement links TRBV13 to TRBJ2-1, with 10 bases identical to TRBD2. V was pared by 5 bases and J by 6 bases, with 16 bases of the junction left unmatched. This CDR3 contains 18 residues. Germline CDR1 reads PRHDT; CDR2 reads FYEKMQ (reference sequence). The CDR3 DNA sequence: TGTGCCAGCAGCCCAACGATAGCGGGAGGTCCCCAAATCAATGAGCAGTTCTTC. This codes for CASSPTIAGGPQINEQFF.

This chain connects TRBV29-1 to TRBJ2-7, with TRBD2 matching 9 bases. CDR3 length: 13 residues. Germline CDR1 and CDR2: SQVTM and ANQGSEA. The V and J ends lost 4 bases and 6 bases, in that order; junction bases with no gene match: 7. DNA of the CDR3: TGCAGCGTTGGCGGGAGGGGAGCGGTCGAGCAGTACTTC. Residues: CSVGGRGAVEQYF.

The J gene is TRBJ2-5, the V gene TRBV5-4, with TRBD2 matching over 12 bases. Germline V gene lookup returns CDR1 SGHNT and CDR2 YYREEE (reference sequence). The CDR3 has 15 amino acids. V was pared by 9 bases and J by 5 bases, with 11 bases of the junction left unmatched. This chain's CDR3 is CATTLAGGPLETQYF. The CDR3 region has the DNA TGTGCCACCACTCTAGCGGGGGGGCCTCTGGAGACCCAGTACTTC.

The V gene is TRBV7-2, the J gene TRBJ2-5; 7 bases agree with TRBD2. The assigned J gene may be wrong: the sequence end matches TRBJ2-1 better. The CDR3 covers 14 residues. Germline V gene data show CDR1 as SGHTA and CDR2 as FQGNSA. The DNA of the CDR3 is TGTGCCAGCAGCCCTGGACTAGGGGAGTACGAGCAGTTCTTC. It translates to CASSPGLGEYEQFF.

This chain joins TRBV3-1 and TRBJ1-2, with D tentatively TRBD1 (5 bases). CDR3 length equals 16 residues. CDR1 and CDR2 from the germline V gene are LGHDT and YNNKEL (reference sequence). With 6 bases removed from V and 8 bases from J, the gap between germline ends came to 25 bases. This CDR3 reads CASRAGDPRPTGGYTF. The CDR3 DNA sequence: TGTGCCAGCAGAGCCGGGGACCCGCGGCCGACCGGGGGCTACACCTTC.

This chain links TRBV7-9 with TRBJ1-2; 8 bases are shared with TRBD1. The CDR3 covers 13 residues. CDR1 SEHNR and CDR2 FQNEAQ come from the germline V gene (reference sequence). V lost 5 bases to trimming and J lost 6 bases; unmatched junction nucleotides: 5. The CDR3 is CASSRDRGDGYTF. Here the CDR3 DNA reads TGTGCCAGCAGCCGCGACAGGGGAGATGGCTACACCTTC.

The sample holds a few counts of this clonotype. The V gene is TRBV29-1, the J gene TRBJ2-5, with D possibly TRBD2 on 5 matching bases. V was trimmed by 0 bases and J by 5 bases, leaving 16 bases between them. Germline loops: CDR1 SQVTM, CDR2 ANQGSEA. This CDR3 has 15 residues. The CDR3 DNA follows: TGCAGCGTTGAAGACCACTTAACAAGGGAGGAGACCCAGTACTTC. This gives the protein CSVEDHLTREETQYF.

This clonotype was seen more than once but under ten times. The gene calls are TRBV12-3 or TRBV12-4 and TRBJ2-3, with unresolved D. The germline V and J ends were trimmed by 1 base and 2 bases, with 10 bases remaining between them. The CDR3 has 15 residues. CDR3 DNA sequence: TGTGCCAGCAGTTTAGAGTCGTCGCTCACAGATACGCAGTATTTT. Protein sequence: CASSLESSLTDTQYF.

The chain has TRBV7-8 and TRBJ1-2; D gene unclear. Per germline, CDR1 SGHVS and CDR2 FQNEAQ. V lost 8 bases and J lost 4, with 5 bases in between. The CDR3 is 10 amino acids. This CDR3 reads CASGSYGYTF. Written as DNA, the CDR3 is TGTGCCAGCGGGTCCTATGGCTACACCTTC.

This sequence joins TRBV5-1 and TRBJ1-1; D perhaps matches TRBD1 (5 bases). From germline, CDR1 is SGHRS and CDR2 YFSETQ. There are 13 residues in the CDR3. Trimming left V 3 bases short and J 7 bases short, with 13 bases between. The CDR3 coding sequence is TGCGCCAGCAGCTCGGAGGACATTCTTGAAGCTTTCTTT. It translates to CASSSEDILEAFF.

The chain has TRBV6-5 and TRBJ2-6, with TRBD1 as a possible D gene (7 bases). In germline, CDR1 is MNHEY, CDR2 SVGAGI. The length of the CDR3 is 19 residues. Trimming took 1 base from V and 4 from J, leaving 20 bases between them. The CDR3 loop reads CASSYFSETGTAGANVLTF. The CDR3 DNA sequence: TGTGCCAGCAGTTACTTTTCCGAGACAGGGACTGCCGGGGCCAACGTCCTGACTTTC.

This chain connects TRBV7-9 to TRBJ1-4; D uncertain. The CDR3 runs 15 residues. CDR1 is SEHNR, CDR2 FQNEAQ, per germline (reference sequence). V was trimmed by 5 bases and J by 0 bases, leaving 10 bases between them. The CDR3 DNA reads as TGTGCCAGCAGCCCCCTCTGGGCAACTAATGAAAAACTGTTTTTT. Its translation: CASSPLWATNEKLFF.

J is TRBJ2-7 and V is TRBV10-3; D remains unclear. The CDR3 is 13 amino acids. V shed 5 bases and J shed 2 bases, with 10 bases lying between them. Germline V gene data show CDR1 as ENHRY and CDR2 as SYGVKD. CDR3 amino acids: CAISSPSPYEQYF. The CDR3 bases are TGTGCCATCAGTTCCCCAAGTCCCTACGAGCAGTACTTC.

The chain employs TRBV14 and TRBJ2-5; D may correspond to TRBD1 or TRBD2 (5 bases each). The DNA end lines up better with TRBJ2-1; the J call may be wrong. The CDR3 extends over 14 amino acids. The germline V gene encodes CDR1 SGHDN and CDR2 FVKESK. CDR3 sequence: CATPQTKGPDEQFF. Written as DNA, the CDR3 is TGTGCCACGCCTCAGACGAAGGGACCGGACGAGCAGTTCTTC.

The rearrangement links TRBV7-9 to TRBJ2-7; D perhaps matches TRBD1 (6 bases). Deletions cut 4 bases from V and 4 bases from J, with 11 bases between. CDR1 SEHNR and CDR2 FQNEAQ come from the germline V gene (reference sequence). The length of the CDR3 is 13 residues. The CDR3 spells CASSSNQGYEQYF. The CDR3 coding sequence is TGTGCCAGCAGCTCAAACCAGGGGTACGAGCAGTACTTC. Full variable domain (remainder filled in from reference TRBV7-9 and TRBJ2-7): DTGVSQNPRHKITKRGQNVTFRCDPISEHNRLYWYRQTLGQGPEFLTYFQNEAQLEKSRLLSDRFSAERPKGSFSTLEIQRTEQGDSAMYLCASSSNQGYEQYFGPGTRLTVT.

CDR3 protein: CASSYRTGSYGEQFF. The CDR3 DNA follows: TGTGCCAGCAGTTACCGGACAGGTTCCTACGGTGAGCAGTTCTTC. The genes are TRBV12-3 or TRBV12-4 and TRBJ2-1, with 7 bases aligning to TRBD1. Trimming at V came to 4 bases and at J to 9 bases, leaving 12 bases not matched to a gene. This CDR3 has 15 residues.

This clonotype was observed a handful of times. This chain connects TRBV12-3 or TRBV12-4 to TRBJ1-4, with D possibly TRBD1 on 5 matching bases. The CDR3 runs 15 residues. The ends were cut back, 6 bases at V and 0 bases at J, with 11 bases in the middle. The CDR3, as DNA: TGTGCCAGCAGCTGGGGAGGGGCAACTAATGAAAAACTGTTTTTT. Its protein is CASSWGGATNEKLFF.

As concerns this clonotype: With a much larger clone just one base away, this may be a read error. This chain uses TRBV6-6 with TRBJ2-2; 11 nucleotides align to TRBD2. The CDR3 totals 15 residues. Germline lookup yields CDR1 MNHNY and CDR2 SVGAGI (reference sequence). Unmatched junction bases numbered 3, after V lost 6 bases and J lost 3 bases. Here the CDR3 DNA reads TGTGCCAGCAGCCTGACTAGCGGGGACACCGGGGAGCTGTTTTTT. Translation: CASSLTSGDTGELFF.

The genes are TRBV10-3 and TRBJ1-1; 9 bases fit TRBD1. Germline loops: CDR1 ENHRY, CDR2 SYGVKD. Trimming at V came to 11 bases and at J to 8 bases, leaving 12 bases not matched to a gene. The CDR3 has 13 residues. The CDR3 nucleotides read TGTGCCGGCCTGGCGGACAGGGGCGAGGAAGCTTTCTTT. Protein sequence: CAGLADRGEEAFF.